The clone carrying this T cell receptor (beta chain) came up a few times. What it recognizes is unknown. Given a much more abundant clone one base away, this may be a read error. Extraction also yielded germline DNA, while blood RNA was obtained from unsorted whole blood. Total RNA amounting to around 530 ng was the source from which TCR beta cDNA was made with a constant-region primer. Three nested multiplex PCR rounds, a slightly modified ARM-PCR method, built the TCR beta libraries. Each of the first two PCR rounds ran approximately 10 cycles with TRBV1-TRBV30 forward and C-beta reverse primers. MiXCR, applied by TCRdb to the multiplex PCR reads, yields one record per CDR3 protein. The sample lists some 320,000 distinct CDR3 sequences, roughly 60% occurring once. The sample belongs to a study of tumor-infiltrating lymphocytes in primary liver carcinoma. Study-level points and caveats: Tumor region pairs showed greater overlap than either tumor-adjacent or tumor-blood pairs did.

The germline V gene encodes CDR1 MGHRA and CDR2 YSYEKL. CDR3 length: 14 residues. The source of this sequence is a man aged 35 to 55 with primary liver carcinoma and hepatitis B virus infection. Specimen: peripheral blood. This rearrangement joins TRBV4-1 to TRBJ2-3, with D possibly matching TRBD1 (7 bases). DNA for the CDR3: TGCGTCAGCAGCCAGGGGGGCCTCGGGGGTACGCAGTATTTT. Translating it yields CVSSQGGLGGTQYF.